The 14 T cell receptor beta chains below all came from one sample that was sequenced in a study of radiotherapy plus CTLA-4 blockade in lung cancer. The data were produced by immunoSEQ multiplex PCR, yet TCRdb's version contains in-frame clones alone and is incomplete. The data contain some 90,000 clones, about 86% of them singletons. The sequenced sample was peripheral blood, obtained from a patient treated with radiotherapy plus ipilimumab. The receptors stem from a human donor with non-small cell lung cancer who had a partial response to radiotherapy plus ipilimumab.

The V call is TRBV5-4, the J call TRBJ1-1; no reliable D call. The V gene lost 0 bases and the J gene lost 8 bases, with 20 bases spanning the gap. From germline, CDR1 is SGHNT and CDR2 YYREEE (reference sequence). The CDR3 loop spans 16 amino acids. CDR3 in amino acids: CASSLASLVPTGEAFF. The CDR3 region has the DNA TGTGCCAGCAGCTTGGCCTCCCTAGTACCCACTGGGGAAGCTTTCTTT.

The CDR3 DNA reads TGTGCCAGCAGTTCCCTCGGGGTAGTCACTCAGACCCAGTACTTC. Its translation is CASSSLGVVTQTQYF. The chain has TRBV28 and TRBJ2-5, with D possibly TRBD2 on 5 matching bases. The CDR3 consists of 15 residues. CDR1 and CDR2 from the germline V gene are MDHEN and SYDVKM. The ends were cut back, 4 bases at V and 6 bases at J, with 18 bases in the middle.

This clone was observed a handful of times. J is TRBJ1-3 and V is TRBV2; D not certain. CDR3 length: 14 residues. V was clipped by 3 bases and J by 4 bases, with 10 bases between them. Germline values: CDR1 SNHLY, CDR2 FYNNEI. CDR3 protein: CASSERVRGNTIYF. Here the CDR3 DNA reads TGTGCCAGCAGTGAGAGGGTGAGGGGAAACACCATATATTTT.

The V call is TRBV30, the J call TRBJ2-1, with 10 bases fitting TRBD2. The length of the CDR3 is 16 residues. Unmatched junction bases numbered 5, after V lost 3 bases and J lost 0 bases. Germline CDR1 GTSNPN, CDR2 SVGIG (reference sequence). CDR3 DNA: TGTGCCTGGAGCCGGACTAGCGGATTCTCCTACAATGAGCAGTTCTTC. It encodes CAWSRTSGFSYNEQFF.

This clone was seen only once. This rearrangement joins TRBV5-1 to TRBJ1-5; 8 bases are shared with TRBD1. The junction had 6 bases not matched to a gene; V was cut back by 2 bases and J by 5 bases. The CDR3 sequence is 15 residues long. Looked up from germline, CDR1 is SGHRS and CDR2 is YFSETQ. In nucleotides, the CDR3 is TGCGCCAGCAGCTTTACAGGGGGGGAATATCAGCCCCAGCATTTT. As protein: CASSFTGGEYQPQHF.

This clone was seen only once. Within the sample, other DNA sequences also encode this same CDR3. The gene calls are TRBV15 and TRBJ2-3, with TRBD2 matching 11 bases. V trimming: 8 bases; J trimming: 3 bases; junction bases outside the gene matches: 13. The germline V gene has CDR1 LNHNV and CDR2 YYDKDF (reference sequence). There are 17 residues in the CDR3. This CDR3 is CATQTLLAGEETDTQYF. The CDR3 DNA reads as TGTGCCACCCAAACGTTACTAGCGGGAGAAGAGACAGATACGCAGTATTTT.

The CDR3 bases are TGTGCCAGCAGCGTAAGGGGGTCAGAAGCTTTCTTT. Amino acids: CASSVRGSEAFF. This chain links TRBV9 with TRBJ1-1; D is possibly TRBD1 (6 bases). From germline, CDR1 is SGDLS and CDR2 YYNGEE. CDR3 size: 12 residues. The V and J ends lost 1 base and 8 bases respectively, with 9 bases between them.

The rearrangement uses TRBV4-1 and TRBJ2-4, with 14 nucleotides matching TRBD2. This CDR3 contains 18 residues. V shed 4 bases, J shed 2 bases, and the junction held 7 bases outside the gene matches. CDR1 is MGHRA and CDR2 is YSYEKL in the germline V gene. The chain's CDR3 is CASSPGLAGGQTKNIQYF. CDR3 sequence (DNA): TGCGCCAGCAGCCCAGGACTAGCGGGAGGTCAAACCAAAAACATTCAGTACTTC.

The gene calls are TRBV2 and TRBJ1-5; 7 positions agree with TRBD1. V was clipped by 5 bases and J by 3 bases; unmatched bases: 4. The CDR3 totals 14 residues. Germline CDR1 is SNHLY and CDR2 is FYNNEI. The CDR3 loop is CASSLDRDNQPQHF. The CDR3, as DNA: TGTGCCAGCAGTTTAGACAGGGACAATCAGCCCCAGCATTTT.

The CDR3 bases are TGTGCCAGCAGCGCCGGACAAGGTTACAATGAGCAGTTCTTC. This translates into CASSAGQGYNEQFF. The J gene is TRBJ2-1, the V gene TRBV5-4; D is possibly TRBD1 (5 bases). This CDR3 comprises 14 residues. Between the trimmed V and J ends, which lost 4 bases and 4 bases, there was a span of 12 bases. Germline CDR1 and CDR2: SGHNT and YYREEE (reference sequence).

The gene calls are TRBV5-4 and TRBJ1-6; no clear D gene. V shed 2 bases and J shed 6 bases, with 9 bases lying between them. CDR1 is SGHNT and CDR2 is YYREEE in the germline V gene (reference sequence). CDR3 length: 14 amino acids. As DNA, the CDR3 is TGTGCCAGCAGCTTAGAACAGCTTAATTCACCCCTCCACTTT. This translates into CASSLEQLNSPLHF.

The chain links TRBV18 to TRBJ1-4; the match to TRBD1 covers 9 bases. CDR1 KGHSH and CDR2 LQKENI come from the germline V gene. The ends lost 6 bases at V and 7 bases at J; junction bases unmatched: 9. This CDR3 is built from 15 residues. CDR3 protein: CASSTMADRGEKLFF. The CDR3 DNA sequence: TGTGCCAGCTCCACTATGGCGGACAGGGGTGAAAAACTGTTTTTT.

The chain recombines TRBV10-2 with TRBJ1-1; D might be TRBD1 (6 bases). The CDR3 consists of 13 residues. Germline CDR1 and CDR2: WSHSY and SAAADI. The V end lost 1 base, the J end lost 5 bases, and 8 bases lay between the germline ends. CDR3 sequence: CASSEYQGTEAFF. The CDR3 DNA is TGCGCCAGCAGTGAGTACCAGGGGACTGAAGCTTTCTTT.

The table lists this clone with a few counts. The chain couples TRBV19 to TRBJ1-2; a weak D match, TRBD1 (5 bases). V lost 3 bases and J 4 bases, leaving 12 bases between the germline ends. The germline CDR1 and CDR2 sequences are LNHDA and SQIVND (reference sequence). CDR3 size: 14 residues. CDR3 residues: CASSMSREGYGYTF. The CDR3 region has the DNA TGTGCCAGTAGTATGTCCAGGGAAGGCTATGGCTACACCTTC.